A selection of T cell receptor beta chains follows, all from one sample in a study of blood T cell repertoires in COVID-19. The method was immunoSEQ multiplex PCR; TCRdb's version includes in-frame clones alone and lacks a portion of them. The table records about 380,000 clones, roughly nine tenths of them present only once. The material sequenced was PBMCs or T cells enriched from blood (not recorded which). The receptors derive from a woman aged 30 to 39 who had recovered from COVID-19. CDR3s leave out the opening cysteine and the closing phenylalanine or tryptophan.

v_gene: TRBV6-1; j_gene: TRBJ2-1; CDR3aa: ASSAKLAGGDNEQF
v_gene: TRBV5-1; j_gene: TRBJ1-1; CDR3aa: ASSDHGTGAHFNTEAF
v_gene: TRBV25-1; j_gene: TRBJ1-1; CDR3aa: ASSRTGKRAF
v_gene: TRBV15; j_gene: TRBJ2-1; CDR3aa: ATSRDLAGMAYNEQF
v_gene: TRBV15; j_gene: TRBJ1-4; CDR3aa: ATSSGQGYATNEKLF
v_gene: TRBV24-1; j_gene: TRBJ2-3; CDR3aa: ATRSGSTDTQY
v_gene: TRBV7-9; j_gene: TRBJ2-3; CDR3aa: ASSLLGSTDTQY
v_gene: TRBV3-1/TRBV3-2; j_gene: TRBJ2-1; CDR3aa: ASSQNRGNEQF
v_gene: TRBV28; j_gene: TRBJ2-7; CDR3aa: ASRPSSYEQY
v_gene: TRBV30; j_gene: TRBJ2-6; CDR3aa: AWSPPGGAAYGANVLT
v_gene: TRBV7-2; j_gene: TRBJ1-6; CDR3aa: ATARTSSYNSPLH
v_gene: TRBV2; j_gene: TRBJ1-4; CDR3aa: ASRTGEREKLF
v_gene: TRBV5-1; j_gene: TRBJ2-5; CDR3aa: ASSLAGDLETQY
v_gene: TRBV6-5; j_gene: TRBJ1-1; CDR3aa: ASSQKNTEAF
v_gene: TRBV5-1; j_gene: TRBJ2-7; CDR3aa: ASSLEQRYEQY
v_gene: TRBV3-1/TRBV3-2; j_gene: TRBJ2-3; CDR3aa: ASSQDYGTSIGDTQY
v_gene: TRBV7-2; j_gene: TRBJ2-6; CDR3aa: ASSADSRAGANVLT
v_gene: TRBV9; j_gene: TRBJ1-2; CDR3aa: ASSTQGSYGYT
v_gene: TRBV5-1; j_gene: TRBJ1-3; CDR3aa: ASSEGGRSGNTIY
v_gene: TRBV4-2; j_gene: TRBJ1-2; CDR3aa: ASSQGDRGRGGYT
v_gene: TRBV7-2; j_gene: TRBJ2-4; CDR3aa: ASSFSRGEAKNIQY
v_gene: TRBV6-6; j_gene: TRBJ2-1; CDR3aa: ASSPTGPSGSFSSYNEQF
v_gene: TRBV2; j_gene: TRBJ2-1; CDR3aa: ASSLAGVSYNEQF
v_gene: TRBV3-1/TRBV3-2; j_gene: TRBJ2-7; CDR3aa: ASSHLGGSYEQY
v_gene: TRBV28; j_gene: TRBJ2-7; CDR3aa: ASSSSSGRVFEQY
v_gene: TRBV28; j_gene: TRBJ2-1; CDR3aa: ASSPPGTRRNEQF
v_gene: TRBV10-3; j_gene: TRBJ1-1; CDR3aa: AISQVSNTEAF
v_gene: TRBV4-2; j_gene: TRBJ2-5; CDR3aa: ASSPTKPREREGGETQY
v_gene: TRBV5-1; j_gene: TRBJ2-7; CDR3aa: ASSREYEQY